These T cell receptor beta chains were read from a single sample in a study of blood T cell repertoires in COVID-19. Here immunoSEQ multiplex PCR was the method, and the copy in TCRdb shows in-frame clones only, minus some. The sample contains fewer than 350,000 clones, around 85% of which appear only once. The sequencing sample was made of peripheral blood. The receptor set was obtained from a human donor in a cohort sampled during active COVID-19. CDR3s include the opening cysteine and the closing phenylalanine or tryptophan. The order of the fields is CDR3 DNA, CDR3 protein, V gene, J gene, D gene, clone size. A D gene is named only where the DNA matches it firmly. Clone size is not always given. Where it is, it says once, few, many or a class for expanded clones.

CDR3 DNA: TGTGCCAGCAGAGGACTGGAGACCTACGAGCAGTACTTC
CDR3 protein: CASRGLETYEQYF
V gene: TRBV6-5
J gene: TRBJ2-7
D gene: NA
clone size: NA

CDR3 DNA: TGTGCCAGCAGCTCCCAGGGGGCATATCAGCCCCAGCATTTT
CDR3 protein: CASSSQGAYQPQHF
V gene: TRBV27
J gene: TRBJ1-5
D gene: TRBD1
clone size: NA

CDR3 DNA: TGTGCCAGCAGATCAACATTCCCCCCTGAAGCTTTCTTT
CDR3 protein: CASRSTFPPEAFF
V gene: TRBV6-5
J gene: TRBJ1-1
D gene: NA
clone size: NA

CDR3 DNA: TGTGCCAGCAGTGAAACCGGACTAGCAGTACCTAGTGGGTATTTT
CDR3 protein: CASSETGLAVPSGYF
V gene: TRBV6-1
J gene: TRBJ2-3
D gene: TRBD2
clone size: once

CDR3 DNA: TGTGCCAGCAGTTCTCCAGGGTTGGGAATCTACGAGCAGTACTTC
CDR3 protein: CASSSPGLGIYEQYF
V gene: TRBV27
J gene: TRBJ2-7
D gene: NA
clone size: NA

CDR3 DNA: TGTGCCATCAGTGGTAACAGAAGGACCTACAATGAGCAGTTCTTC
CDR3 protein: CAISGNRRTYNEQFF
V gene: TRBV10-3
J gene: TRBJ2-1
D gene: NA
clone size: once

CDR3 DNA: TGTGCCAGCAGCTTCGCTAGGACAGGGAAGAACTCTGGGGCCAACGTCCTGACTTTC
CDR3 protein: CASSFARTGKNSGANVLTF
V gene: TRBV7-8
J gene: TRBJ2-6
D gene: TRBD1
clone size: NA

CDR3 DNA: TGTGCCAGCAGCTTTAGGGGGGGCCTCTTCGGGGAGCTGTTTTTT
CDR3 protein: CASSFRGGLFGELFF
V gene: TRBV7-2
J gene: TRBJ2-2
D gene: NA
clone size: once

CDR3 DNA: TGTGCCAGCTCACCACCGACAGGTACAGATACGCAGTATTTT
CDR3 protein: CASSPPTGTDTQYF
V gene: TRBV18
J gene: TRBJ2-3
D gene: NA
clone size: NA

CDR3 DNA: TGCAGTGCTCGCGGACAGGATGGCTACACCTTC
CDR3 protein: CSARGQDGYTF
V gene: TRBV20-1
J gene: TRBJ1-2
D gene: TRBD1
clone size: NA

CDR3 DNA: TGTGCCAGCAAGCGGGACCCCCCTGGCACAGATACGCAGTATTTT
CDR3 protein: CASKRDPPGTDTQYF
V gene: TRBV6-5
J gene: TRBJ2-3
D gene: TRBD2
clone size: NA

CDR3 DNA: TGTGCCAGCTCCGAAGAGAGGGCCCGGTGGGAAAAACTGTTTTTT
CDR3 protein: CASSEERARWEKLFF
V gene: TRBV6-5
J gene: TRBJ1-4
D gene: NA
clone size: few

CDR3 DNA: TGTGCCAGTCTACAGGGGGCGAACATGAACACTGAAGCTTTCTTT
CDR3 protein: CASLQGANMNTEAFF
V gene: TRBV6-5
J gene: TRBJ1-1
D gene: TRBD1
clone size: NA

CDR3 DNA: TGTGCCACCAGTGAGACAGGGGCCGGAAATGAAAAACTGTTTTTT
CDR3 protein: CATSETGAGNEKLFF
V gene: TRBV24-1
J gene: TRBJ1-4
D gene: TRBD1
clone size: NA

CDR3 DNA: TGCGCCAGCAGCCAAGATTACAGGGGGCTAAATGAGCAGTTCTTC
CDR3 protein: CASSQDYRGLNEQFF
V gene: TRBV4-1
J gene: TRBJ2-1
D gene: TRBD1
clone size: NA

CDR3 DNA: TGTGCCAGCAGCTTAACCGCTAATGAAAAACTGTTTTTT
CDR3 protein: CASSLTANEKLFF
V gene: TRBV7-3
J gene: TRBJ1-4
D gene: NA
clone size: NA

CDR3 DNA: TGTGCCACCAGCAGAGATCGTCGGCAGGGGACCTATGGCTACACCTTC
CDR3 protein: CATSRDRRQGTYGYTF
V gene: TRBV15
J gene: TRBJ1-2
D gene: NA
clone size: few

CDR3 DNA: TGTGCCAGCTCACCGCAGGACAGCACCTACGAGCAGTACTTC
CDR3 protein: CASSPQDSTYEQYF
V gene: TRBV18
J gene: TRBJ2-7
D gene: NA
clone size: few

CDR3 DNA: TGTGCCAGCAGTTTATCCGTCTCAGATGAAAAACTGTTTTTT
CDR3 protein: CASSLSVSDEKLFF
V gene: TRBV28
J gene: TRBJ1-4
D gene: NA
clone size: NA

CDR3 DNA: TGTGCCTGGAGTGTACTGGACACTGGAATTTACACCTTC
CDR3 protein: CAWSVLDTGIYTF
V gene: TRBV30
J gene: TRBJ1-2
D gene: NA
clone size: NA

CDR3 DNA: TGTGCCAGCAGCCCCCAGGTGGGCAGGGGGCCATACGAGCAGTACTTC
CDR3 protein: CASSPQVGRGPYEQYF
V gene: TRBV9
J gene: TRBJ2-7
D gene: TRBD1
clone size: NA

CDR3 DNA: TGCGCCAGCAGCTCAGGACTGCTACTCTCTGGGGCCAACGTCCTGACTTTC
CDR3 protein: CASSSGLLLSGANVLTF
V gene: TRBV5-1
J gene: TRBJ2-6
D gene: NA
clone size: NA

CDR3 DNA: TGTGCCAGTACATATCCCCCGGGGGGCCTAGCGGGGGGCCTAAACACAGATACGCAGTATTTT
CDR3 protein: CASTYPPGGLAGGLNTDTQYF
V gene: TRBV19
J gene: TRBJ2-3
D gene: TRBD2
clone size: NA

CDR3 DNA: TGTGCCAGCAGTTACCGGAGTGGGTTTTACACTGAAGCTTTCTTT
CDR3 protein: CASSYRSGFYTEAFF
V gene: TRBV6-2/TRBV6-3
J gene: TRBJ1-1
D gene: NA
clone size: few

CDR3 DNA: TGTGCCAGCAGCTTTTTAGCGGGGGCGAGGGAGCAGTACTTC
CDR3 protein: CASSFLAGAREQYF
V gene: TRBV5-6
J gene: TRBJ2-7
D gene: TRBD2
clone size: NA

CDR3 DNA: TGTGCCACCAGTGACCCTGACAGGGAAGAGACCCAGTACTTC
CDR3 protein: CATSDPDREETQYF
V gene: TRBV24-1
J gene: TRBJ2-5
D gene: TRBD1
clone size: NA

CDR3 DNA: TGTGCCAGCAGCCCGCAGACAGGGACGGATTCACCCCTCCACTTT
CDR3 protein: CASSPQTGTDSPLHF
V gene: TRBV5-4
J gene: TRBJ1-6
D gene: TRBD1
clone size: NA

CDR3 DNA: TGTGCCAGCTCTACCCCCGAAGAAAGCTCTGGAAACACCATATATTTT
CDR3 protein: CASSTPEESSGNTIYF
V gene: TRBV7-9
J gene: TRBJ1-3
D gene: NA
clone size: NA

CDR3 DNA: TGTGCCAGCAGCCAAGGTGGGGGGGCTTACAATGAGCAGTTCTTC
CDR3 protein: CASSQGGGAYNEQFF
V gene: TRBV3-1/TRBV3-2
J gene: TRBJ2-1
D gene: NA
clone size: NA

CDR3 DNA: TGTGCCAGCGACAGGTCCCCAACGGAGAACAATCAGCCCCAGCATTTT
CDR3 protein: CASDRSPTENNQPQHF
V gene: TRBV2
J gene: TRBJ1-5
D gene: NA
clone size: NA

CDR3 DNA: TGTGCCAGTAGTATTTCAGGGATGAGCACAGATACGCAGTATTTT
CDR3 protein: CASSISGMSTDTQYF
V gene: TRBV19
J gene: TRBJ2-3
D gene: NA
clone size: few

CDR3 DNA: TGTGCCAGCAGCTTACTCGAGGGGGACGAGCAGTTCTTC
CDR3 protein: CASSLLEGDEQFF
V gene: TRBV7-7
J gene: TRBJ2-1
D gene: NA
clone size: few

CDR3 DNA: TGCGCCAGCAGCTTGGAAGGGGGCAGGTACAATGAGCAGTTCTTC
CDR3 protein: CASSLEGGRYNEQFF
V gene: TRBV5-1
J gene: TRBJ2-1
D gene: TRBD1
clone size: once

CDR3 DNA: TGTGCCAGCAGAAACGACAGGGTCTATAATTCACCCCTCCACTTT
CDR3 protein: CASRNDRVYNSPLHF
V gene: TRBV6-4
J gene: TRBJ1-6
D gene: TRBD1
clone size: NA

CDR3 DNA: TGTGCCAGCAGTGGACTCCGGGACACGAAGCGGCAGCCCCAGCATTTT
CDR3 protein: CASSGLRDTKRQPQHF
V gene: TRBV6-1
J gene: TRBJ1-5
D gene: NA
clone size: once

CDR3 DNA: TGCGCCAGCAGTCCAGTCCCGGGACAGGGATTAGGCTACACCTTC
CDR3 protein: CASSPVPGQGLGYTF
V gene: TRBV5-1
J gene: TRBJ1-2
D gene: TRBD1
clone size: NA

CDR3 DNA: TGTGCCAGTAGTAAGTCGGGGGACAGGGCAAGTCAGCCCCAGCATTTT
CDR3 protein: CASSKSGDRASQPQHF
V gene: TRBV19
J gene: TRBJ1-5
D gene: TRBD1
clone size: NA

CDR3 DNA: TGTGCCTGGAAAAGGGGGAGAATTTCGAACACCGGGGAGCTGTTTTTT
CDR3 protein: CAWKRGRISNTGELFF
V gene: TRBV30
J gene: TRBJ2-2
D gene: NA
clone size: NA

CDR3 DNA: TGTGCCAGCAGCCCCAGTGAAAACTACGAGCAGTACTTC
CDR3 protein: CASSPSENYEQYF
V gene: TRBV7-9
J gene: TRBJ2-7
D gene: NA
clone size: NA

CDR3 DNA: TGTGCCAGCAGTATATACTACAATGAGCAGTTCTTC
CDR3 protein: CASSIYYNEQFF
V gene: TRBV12-3/TRBV12-4
J gene: TRBJ2-1
D gene: NA
clone size: NA

CDR3 DNA: TGCAGCGTCTTAGAAGGTAGCGGGGATCAGCCCCAGCATTTT
CDR3 protein: CSVLEGSGDQPQHF
V gene: TRBV29-1
J gene: TRBJ1-5
D gene: NA
clone size: NA

CDR3 DNA: TGTGCCAGCAGCTTGTTCGGGACAGGGATAAACATTCAGTACTTC
CDR3 protein: CASSLFGTGINIQYF
V gene: TRBV5-4
J gene: TRBJ2-4
D gene: TRBD1
clone size: NA

CDR3 DNA: TGTGCCAGCAGTTCTTGGGTGACAGACATGAACACTGAAGCTTTCTTT
CDR3 protein: CASSSWVTDMNTEAFF
V gene: TRBV6-6
J gene: TRBJ1-1
D gene: NA
clone size: NA

CDR3 DNA: TGTGCCAGCAGTAGGGGCCGGGATTCACCCCTCCACTTT
CDR3 protein: CASSRGRDSPLHF
V gene: TRBV12-3/TRBV12-4
J gene: TRBJ1-6
D gene: NA
clone size: NA

CDR3 DNA: TGTGCCAGCTCACCACAAGAGACTGAAGCTTTCTTT
CDR3 protein: CASSPQETEAFF
V gene: TRBV18
J gene: TRBJ1-1
D gene: NA
clone size: NA

CDR3 DNA: TGCGCCAGCAGCGGGGGACAGGGTTCTGGAAACACCATATATTTT
CDR3 protein: CASSGGQGSGNTIYF
V gene: TRBV5-1
J gene: TRBJ1-3
D gene: TRBD1
clone size: NA

CDR3 DNA: TGTGCCAGCAGATCTACCGGGGAGCTGTTTTTT
CDR3 protein: CASRSTGELFF
V gene: TRBV11-2
J gene: TRBJ2-2
D gene: NA
clone size: NA

CDR3 DNA: TGTGCCAGCAGCTTAGGGTCGAGGACCTACGAGCAGTACTTC
CDR3 protein: CASSLGSRTYEQYF
V gene: TRBV7-9
J gene: TRBJ2-7
D gene: NA
clone size: NA

CDR3 DNA: TGTGCCAGCAGCTCCATGAACTATGGCTACACCTTC
CDR3 protein: CASSSMNYGYTF
V gene: TRBV13
J gene: TRBJ1-2
D gene: NA
clone size: NA

CDR3 DNA: TGTGCCTCAACGAAAGCTCTGGGCAGTCTCGAGACCGGGGAGCTGTTTTTT
CDR3 protein: CASTKALGSLETGELFF
V gene: TRBV18
J gene: TRBJ2-2
D gene: NA
clone size: NA

CDR3 DNA: TGCGCCAGCGAACTAACCGGGGAAAGGGTCTTC
CDR3 protein: CASELTGERVF
V gene: TRBV5-1
J gene: TRBJ2-1
D gene: NA
clone size: NA

CDR3 DNA: TGTGCCAGCAGCTATGACTCCTCGAGGTCACCCCTCCACTTT
CDR3 protein: CASSYDSSRSPLHF
V gene: TRBV7-8
J gene: TRBJ1-6
D gene: NA
clone size: NA

CDR3 DNA: TGTGCCAGTAGTATGATCGAGGGTACGCAGTATTTT
CDR3 protein: CASSMIEGTQYF
V gene: TRBV19
J gene: TRBJ2-3
D gene: NA
clone size: NA

CDR3 DNA: TGTGCCAGCAGCAAAGTGGGTAACCCAGGTCACCTCGAAGCAATAAACACCATATATTTT
CDR3 protein: CASSKVGNPGHLEAINTIYF
V gene: TRBV21-1
J gene: TRBJ1-3
D gene: NA
clone size: once

CDR3 DNA: TGTGCCATCAGTGAGTCCGGGACAGCGACCTACGAGCAGTACTTC
CDR3 protein: CAISESGTATYEQYF
V gene: TRBV10-3
J gene: TRBJ2-7
D gene: TRBD1
clone size: NA

CDR3 DNA: TGCGCCAGCAGCGCCGGGACTAGCGGGGGGGTCATTTCCCGGACCTTCTACGAGCAGTACTTC
CDR3 protein: CASSAGTSGGVISRTFYEQYF
V gene: TRBV5-1
J gene: TRBJ2-7
D gene: TRBD2
clone size: NA

CDR3 DNA: TGTGCTAGTGGTTTGGCCACTGACAGGGGGCAAGAGCAGTACTTC
CDR3 protein: CASGLATDRGQEQYF
V gene: TRBV12-5
J gene: TRBJ2-7
D gene: TRBD1
clone size: many

CDR3 DNA: TGTGCCAGCAGCGTAGACACAATAAACTATGGCTACACCTTC
CDR3 protein: CASSVDTINYGYTF
V gene: TRBV9
J gene: TRBJ1-2
D gene: NA
clone size: NA

CDR3 DNA: TGTGCCAGCAGTTTGGGACAGGGGGCCGACTACGAGCAGTACTTC
CDR3 protein: CASSLGQGADYEQYF
V gene: TRBV5-4
J gene: TRBJ2-7
D gene: TRBD1
clone size: NA

CDR3 DNA: TGTGCCAGCAGCCGAGGACAGAACTATGGCTACACCTTC
CDR3 protein: CASSRGQNYGYTF
V gene: TRBV14
J gene: TRBJ1-2
D gene: NA
clone size: few